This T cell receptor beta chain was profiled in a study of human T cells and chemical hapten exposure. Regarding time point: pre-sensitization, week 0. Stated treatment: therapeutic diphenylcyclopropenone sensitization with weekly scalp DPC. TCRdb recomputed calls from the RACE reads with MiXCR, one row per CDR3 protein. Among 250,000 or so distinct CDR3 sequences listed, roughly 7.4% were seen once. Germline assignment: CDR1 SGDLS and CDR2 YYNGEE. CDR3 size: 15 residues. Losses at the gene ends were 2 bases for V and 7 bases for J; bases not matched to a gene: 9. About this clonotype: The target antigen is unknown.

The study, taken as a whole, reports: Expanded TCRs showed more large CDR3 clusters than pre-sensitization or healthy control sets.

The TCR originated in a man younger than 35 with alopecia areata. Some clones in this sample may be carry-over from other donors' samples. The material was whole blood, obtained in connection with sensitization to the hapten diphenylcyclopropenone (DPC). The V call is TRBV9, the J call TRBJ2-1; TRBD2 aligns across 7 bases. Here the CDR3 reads CASSVGGGLGNEQFF. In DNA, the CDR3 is TGTGCCAGCAGCGTCGGCGGGGGTTTGGGTAATGAGCAGTTCTTC. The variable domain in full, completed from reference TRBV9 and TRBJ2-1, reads DSGVTQTPKHLITATGQRVTLRCSPRSGDLSVYWYQQSLDQGLQFLIQYYNGEERAKGNILERFSAQQFPDLHSELNLSSLELGDSALYFCASSVGGGLGNEQFFGPGTRLTVL.